A single sample gave rise to the 22 T cell receptor beta chains below, sequenced in a study of graft-versus-host responses after intestinal transplantation. Investigators plated roughly 200,000 CFSE-labeled responder cells together with roughly 200,000 irradiated stimulator cells labeled with violet dye. Using immunoSEQ multiplex PCR, the repertoire was profiled, and TCRdb retains in-frame clones only, with some absent. This sample carries fewer than 9,500 clones, 30% to 35% of them seen once, and the ten largest clones take over 3%. The sample in question was alloreactive CD8+ T cells from a mixed lymphocyte reaction culture, obtained before transplantation. Specified subset: CFSE-low proliferating T cells sorted from roughly 6-day pre-transplant mixed lymphocyte reaction (GvH or HvG direction). These receptor sequences come from a human patient who was an organ donor for intestinal transplantation.

The chain is built from TRBV21-1 and TRBJ2-7; the table's TRBD2 call for D was not verified on the DNA. TRBV21-1 is deemed a pseudogene. The CDR3 has 16 amino acids. CDR3: CASSRRLATLLDEQYF. CDR3 coding DNA: TGTGCCAGCAGCCGCCGGTTAGCTACACTGTTAGACGAGCAGTACTTC.

In its sample, this clone was seen a few times. The chain combines TRBV27 with TRBJ1-2, with D possibly matching TRBD1 (6 bases). V was shortened by 3 bases and J by 4 bases, with 9 bases between the two germline ends. The CDR3 extends over 13 amino acids. The germline CDR1 and CDR2 sequences are MNHEY and SMNVEV (reference sequence). The chain's CDR3 is CASSFFRGYGYTF. Written as DNA, the CDR3 is TGTGCCAGCAGTTTTTTCAGGGGCTATGGCTACACCTTC.

This clone was detected only a few times. The chain employs TRBV4-1 and TRBJ1-5, with D unclear. Germline CDR1 MGHRA, CDR2 YSYEKL. The CDR3 extends over 17 amino acids. The germline V and J ends were trimmed by 0 bases and 1 base, with 13 bases remaining between them. The CDR3 DNA is TGCGCCAGCAGCCAAGATCCCTCGGGCGGGAGCAATCAGCCCCAGCATTTT. Protein product: CASSQDPSGGSNQPQHF.

This clone is medium-sized within its sample. This rearrangement joins TRBV27 to TRBJ1-2; maybe TRBD1 (5 bases). V lost 2 bases and J 3 bases, leaving 13 bases between the germline ends. This CDR3 is built from 15 residues. Germline V CDR1 and CDR2: MNHEY, SMNVEV (reference sequence). Here the CDR3 reads CASSLQGPGDYGYTF. The DNA of the CDR3 is TGTGCCAGCAGTTTACAGGGCCCTGGGGACTATGGCTACACCTTC.

In its sample, this clone is medium-sized. V is TRBV28 and J is TRBJ2-7; 7 bases are shared with TRBD1. The CDR3 contains 14 residues. Per germline, CDR1 MDHEN and CDR2 SYDVKM. The V gene end was trimmed by 5 bases and the J gene end by 5 bases; junction bases not matched to a gene: 9. The CDR3 spells CASSVQGSEDEQYF. CDR3 DNA sequence: TGTGCCAGCAGTGTACAGGGGTCCGAGGACGAGCAGTACTTC.

The table lists this clone with a few counts. This chain joins TRBV4-3 and TRBJ2-3; 8 positions match TRBD2. V was pared by 0 bases and J by 5 bases, with 4 bases of the junction left unmatched. This CDR3 spans 15 amino acids. Germline V gene sequence: CDR1 LGHNA, CDR2 YSLEER. In DNA form, the CDR3 reads TGCGCCAGCAGCCAAGATCGGAGCGGGAGAGATACGCAGTATTTT. Amino acid sequence: CASSQDRSGRDTQYF.

The chain combines TRBV7-9 with TRBJ1-2; the D gene is possibly TRBD1 (6 bases). The V and J ends lost 4 bases and 8 bases respectively, with 20 bases between them. There are 15 residues in the CDR3. CDR1 SEHNR and CDR2 FQNEAQ come from the germline V gene (reference sequence). CDR3 DNA: TGTGCCAGCAGCTCCGGGGGGGACATCTTTTGGGGCTACACCTTC. As protein: CASSSGGDIFWGYTF. Full variable domain (missing parts from reference TRBV7-9 and TRBJ1-2): DTGVSQNPRHKITKRGQNVTFRCDPISEHNRLYWYRQTLGQGPEFLTYFQNEAQLEKSRLLSDRFSAERPKGSFSTLEIQRTEQGDSAMYLCASSSGGDIFWGYTFGSGTRLTVV.

By proportion, this clone is medium-sized (0.01 to 0.1%). The rearrangement joins TRBV27 to TRBJ1-2; TRBD1 aligns across 10 bases. V was pared by 3 bases and J by 5 bases, with 0 bases of the junction left unmatched. The CDR3 consists of 13 residues. In germline, CDR1 is MNHEY, CDR2 SMNVEV (reference sequence). CDR3 nucleotides: TGTGCCAGCAGTTTGGGACAGGGGTATGGCTACACCTTC. Residues: CASSLGQGYGYTF.

This clone counts as medium-sized. V gene TRBV7-2 combines with J gene TRBJ1-5, with D tentatively TRBD1 (5 bases). V lost 3 bases and J lost 5, with 8 bases in between. The CDR3 is 13 amino acids. The germline CDR1 and CDR2 sequences are SGHTA and FQGNSA. The CDR3 reads CASSFWGDQPQHF. The CDR3 bases are TGTGCCAGCAGCTTTTGGGGGGATCAGCCCCAGCATTTT. Based on the CDR3 plus reference TRBV7-2 and TRBJ1-5, the full variable domain is GAGVSQSPSNKVTEKGKDVELRCDPISGHTALYWYRQSLGQGLEFLIYFQGNSAPDKSGLPSDRFSAERTGGSVSTLTIQRTQQEDSAVYLCASSFWGDQPQHFGDGTRLSIL.

The genes are TRBV4-1 and TRBJ2-3; D perhaps matches TRBD1 (6 bases). The germline gives CDR1 MGHRA, CDR2 YSYEKL. Trimming removed 2 bases from V and 1 base from J, with 19 bases in between. The CDR3 runs 18 residues. The CDR3 region has the DNA TGCGCCAGCAGCCAATTCATTCTTTACAGGGCTCGCACAGATACGCAGTATTTT. This translates into CASSQFILYRARTDTQYF.

Comment on this clone: The DNA is omitted, as the CDR3 cannot be located on it reliably, and the CDR3 follows TCRdb's listing. The chain employs TRBV10-3 and TRBJ2-1; the D call in the table, TRBD2, was not verified against the DNA. Per germline, CDR1 ENHRY and CDR2 SYGVKD. Including both end residues, the CDR3 is 11 amino acids long. Here the CDR3 reads CATRVGLGSFF.

Comments on this clone: Other DNA variants within this sample encode the same CDR3. This chain connects TRBV11-2 to TRBJ1-2, with 8 bases that match TRBD1. The CDR3 has 15 amino acids. CDR1 is SGHAT, CDR2 FQNNGV, per germline. V gave up 2 bases and J gave up 8 bases; unmatched junction bases: 10. In nucleotides, the CDR3 is TGTGCCAGCAGCTTACGTCCGACAGGGGTCTACGGCTACACCTTC. Translation: CASSLRPTGVYGYTF.

The J gene is TRBJ2-7, the V gene TRBV14; D gene uncertain. The germline gives CDR1 SGHDN, CDR2 FVKESK. This CDR3 is built from 14 residues. Trimming left V 1 base short and J 2 bases short, with 9 bases between. CDR3 nucleotide sequence: TGTGCCAGCAGCCAAGCCTCCTCAGCCTACGAGCAGTACTTC. Its translation: CASSQASSAYEQYF.

The rearrangement joins TRBV7-2 to TRBJ2-3, with TRBD2 matching over 7 bases. The CDR3 is 11 amino acids. Trimming cost V 4 bases and J 8 bases; bases outside gene matches: 0. Germline CDR1 reads SGHTA; CDR2 reads FQGNSA. The chain's CDR3 is CASSWGGTQYF. CDR3 DNA sequence: TGTGCCAGCAGCTGGGGGGGTACGCAGTATTTT. The whole variable domain, remainder taken from reference TRBV7-2 and TRBJ2-3, is GAGVSQSPSNKVTEKGKDVELRCDPISGHTALYWYRQSLGQGLEFLIYFQGNSAPDKSGLPSDRFSAERTGGSVSTLTIQRTQQEDSAVYLCASSWGGTQYFGPGTRLTVL.

This clone was counted a few times. The chain couples TRBV5-1 to TRBJ2-1, with 8 bases identical to TRBD2. V shed 4 bases and J 4 bases; nucleotides not matched to a gene: 7. This CDR3 spans 15 amino acids. Germline assignment: CDR1 SGHRS and CDR2 YFSETQ. CDR3 bases: TGCGCCAGCAGCGATGGGTCGGGGGGGTACAATGAGCAGTTCTTC. The encoded protein is CASSDGSGGYNEQFF.

Of note for this clone: The junction shows a germline mismatch at one end, possibly a read error. The genes are TRBV6-5 and TRBJ2-2; tentative D call: TRBD2 (5 bases). The CDR3 is 14 amino acids. Germline V CDR1 and CDR2: MNHEY, SVGAGI. CDR3 amino acids: CASSCSSYTGELLF. CDR3 in DNA: TGTGCCAGCAGTTGCTCTTCCTACACCGGGGAGCTGCTTTTT.

The chain recombines TRBV7-2 with TRBJ2-3, with 11 bases identical to TRBD2. This CDR3 has 15 amino acids. Germline V gene sequence: CDR1 SGHTA, CDR2 FQGNSA. The V gene end was trimmed by 5 bases and the J gene end by 4 bases; junction bases not matched to a gene: 5. The CDR3 DNA is TGTGCCAGCAGCCCCACTAGCGGGGGTCCAGATACGCAGTATTTT. Protein sequence: CASSPTSGGPDTQYF.

This clone has a handful of counts. The rearrangement joins TRBV7-8 to TRBJ2-1; 7 nucleotides align to TRBD2. The CDR3 runs 17 residues. V dropped 2 bases and J dropped 7; count of bases not matched to a gene: 14. CDR1 SGHVS and CDR2 FQNEAQ come from the germline V gene. The CDR3 DNA is TGTGCCAGCAGCTTAAATCTCGCGGGAGTCAGGTTGAATGAGCAGTTCTTC. Translating it yields CASSLNLAGVRLNEQFF.

The chain is built from TRBV5-1 and TRBJ1-1; D might be TRBD1 (6 bases). Looked up from germline, CDR1 is SGHRS and CDR2 is YFSETQ. The CDR3 sequence is 12 residues long. The V end was cut by 5 bases, the J end by 4 bases, with 9 bases between. CDR3 sequence: CASRLGGTEAFF. CDR3 in DNA: TGCGCCAGCAGACTAGGGGGCACTGAAGCTTTCTTT.

The chain carries TRBV7-2 and TRBJ1-1, with 7 nucleotides matching TRBD1. CDR3 size: 17 residues. V shed 5 bases and J 0 bases; nucleotides not matched to a gene: 12. Per the germline V gene, CDR1 is SGHTA and CDR2 is FQGNSA. The DNA of the CDR3 is TGTGCCAGCAGCCCACCGGGACAGCGCCTAATGAACACTGAAGCTTTCTTT. Protein sequence: CASSPPGQRLMNTEAFF.

This clone rates as medium-sized. The genes are TRBV5-4 and TRBJ2-1; D gene unclear. The germline CDR1 and CDR2 sequences are SGHNT and YYREEE (reference sequence). V lost 0 bases and J 9 bases, leaving 7 bases between the germline ends. CDR3 length: 12 amino acids. CDR3 residues: CASSLVSSEQFF. The CDR3 coding sequence is TGTGCCAGCAGCTTGGTATCGAGTGAGCAGTTCTTC.

The chain carries TRBV11-2 and TRBJ2-1; 8 bases agree with TRBD2. The CDR3 loop spans 15 amino acids. V was clipped by 10 bases and J by 3 bases; unmatched bases: 11. The V gene's germline CDR1 is SGHAT and CDR2 FQNNGV. The CDR3 protein is CATKAGALFYNEQFF. DNA of the CDR3: TGTGCCACCAAAGCGGGGGCCTTGTTCTACAATGAGCAGTTCTTC.